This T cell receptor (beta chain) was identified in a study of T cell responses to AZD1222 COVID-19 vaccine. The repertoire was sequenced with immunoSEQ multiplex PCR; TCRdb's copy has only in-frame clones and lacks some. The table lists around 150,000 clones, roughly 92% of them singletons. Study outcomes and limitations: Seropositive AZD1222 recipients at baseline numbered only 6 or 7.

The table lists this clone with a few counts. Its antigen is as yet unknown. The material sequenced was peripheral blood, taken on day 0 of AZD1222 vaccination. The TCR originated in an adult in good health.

The CDR3 protein is CASSLLAGQLNEQFF. The DNA of the CDR3 is TGTGCCAGCAGCCTTCTAGCGGGCCAACTAAATGAGCAGTTCTTC. The chain uses TRBV14 and TRBJ2-1, with 8 bases that match TRBD2. CDR1 and CDR2 from the germline V gene are SGHDN and FVKESK. V lost 4 bases, J lost 7 bases, and 9 bases stayed unmatched. The CDR3 is 15 amino acids.